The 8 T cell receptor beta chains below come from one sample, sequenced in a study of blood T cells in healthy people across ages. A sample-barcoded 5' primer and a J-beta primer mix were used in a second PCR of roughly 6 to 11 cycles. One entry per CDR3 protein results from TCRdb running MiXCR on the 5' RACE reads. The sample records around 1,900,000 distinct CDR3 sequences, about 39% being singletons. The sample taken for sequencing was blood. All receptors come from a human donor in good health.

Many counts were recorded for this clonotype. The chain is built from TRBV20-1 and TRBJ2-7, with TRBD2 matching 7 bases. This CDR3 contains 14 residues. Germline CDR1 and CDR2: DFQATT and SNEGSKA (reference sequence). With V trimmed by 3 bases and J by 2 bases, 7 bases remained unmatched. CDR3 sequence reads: CSARFERGTYEQYF. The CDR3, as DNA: TGCAGTGCTAGGTTCGAGCGGGGAACCTACGAGCAGTACTTC.

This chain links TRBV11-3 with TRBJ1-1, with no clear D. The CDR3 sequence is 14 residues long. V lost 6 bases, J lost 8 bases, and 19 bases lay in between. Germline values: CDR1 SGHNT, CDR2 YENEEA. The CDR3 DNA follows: TGTGCCAGCAGAGAACAATGGGATCGAGGGGAAGCTTTCTTT. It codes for CASREQWDRGEAFF.

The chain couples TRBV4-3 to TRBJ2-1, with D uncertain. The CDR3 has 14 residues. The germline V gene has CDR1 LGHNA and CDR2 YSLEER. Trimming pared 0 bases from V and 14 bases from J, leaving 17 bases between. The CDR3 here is CASSQDFLGSNKFF. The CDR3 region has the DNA TGCGCCAGCAGCCAAGATTTCCTGGGATCAAATAAGTTCTTC.

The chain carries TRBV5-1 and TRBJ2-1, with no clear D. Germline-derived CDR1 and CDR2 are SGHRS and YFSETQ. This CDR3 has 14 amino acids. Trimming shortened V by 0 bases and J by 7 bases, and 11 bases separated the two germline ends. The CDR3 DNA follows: TGCGCCAGCAGCTTGGCTAAAAGTCCGAATGAGCAGTTCTTC. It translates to CASSLAKSPNEQFF.

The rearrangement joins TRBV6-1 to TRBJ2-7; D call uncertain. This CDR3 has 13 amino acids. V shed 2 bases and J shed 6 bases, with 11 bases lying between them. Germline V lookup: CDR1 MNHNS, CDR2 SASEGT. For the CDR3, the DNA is TGTGCCAGCAGTGAATCGGCCCTTTTCGAGCAGTACTTC. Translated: CASSESALFEQYF.

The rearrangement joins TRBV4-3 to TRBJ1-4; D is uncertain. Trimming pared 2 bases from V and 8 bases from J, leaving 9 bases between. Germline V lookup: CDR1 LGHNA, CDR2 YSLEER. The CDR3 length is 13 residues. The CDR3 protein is CASSQSQREKLFF. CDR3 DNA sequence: TGCGCCAGCAGCCAAAGCCAAAGGGAAAAACTGTTTTTT.

CDR3 protein: CASSPPDSFYGYTF. The DNA of the CDR3 is TGTGCCAGCAGCCCGCCTGACAGCTTCTATGGCTACACCTTC. The V call is TRBV5-5, the J call TRBJ1-2; D may be TRBD1 (5 bases). Trimming removed 4 bases at V and 4 bases at J, with 14 bases between. CDR3 length: 14 amino acids. CDR1 is SGHKS and CDR2 is YYEKEE in the germline V gene (reference sequence).

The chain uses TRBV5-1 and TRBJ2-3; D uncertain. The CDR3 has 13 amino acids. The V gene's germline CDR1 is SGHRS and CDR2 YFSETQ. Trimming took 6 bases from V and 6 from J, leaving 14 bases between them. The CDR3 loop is CASTAEVKDTQYF. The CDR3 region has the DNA TGCGCCAGCACTGCCGAGGTTAAGGATACGCAGTATTTT.